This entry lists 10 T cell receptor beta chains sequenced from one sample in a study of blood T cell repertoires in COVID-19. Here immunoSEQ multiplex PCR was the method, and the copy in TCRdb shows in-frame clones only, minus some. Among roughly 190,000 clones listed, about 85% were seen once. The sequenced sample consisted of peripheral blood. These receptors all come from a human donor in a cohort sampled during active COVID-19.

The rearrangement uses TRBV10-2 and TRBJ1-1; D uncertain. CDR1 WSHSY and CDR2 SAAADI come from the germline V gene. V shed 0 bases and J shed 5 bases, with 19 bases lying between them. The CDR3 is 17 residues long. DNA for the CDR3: TGCGCCAGCAGTGAGTCGAACCGAGGGAATCCCGGAACTGAAGCTTTCTTT. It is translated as CASSESNRGNPGTEAFF.

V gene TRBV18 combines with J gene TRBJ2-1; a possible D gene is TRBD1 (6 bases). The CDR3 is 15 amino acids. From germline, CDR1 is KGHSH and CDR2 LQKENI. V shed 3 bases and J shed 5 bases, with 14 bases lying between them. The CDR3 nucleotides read TGTGCCAGCTCACCGGACAGCTCCTTTAACAATGAGCAGTTCTTC. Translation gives CASSPDSSFNNEQFF. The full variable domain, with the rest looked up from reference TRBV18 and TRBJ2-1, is NAGVMQNPRHLVRRRGQEARLRCSPMKGHSHVYWYRQLPEEGLKFMVYLQKENIIDESGMPKERFSAEFPKEGPSILRIQQVVRGDSAAYFCASSPDSSFNNEQFFGPGTRLTVL.

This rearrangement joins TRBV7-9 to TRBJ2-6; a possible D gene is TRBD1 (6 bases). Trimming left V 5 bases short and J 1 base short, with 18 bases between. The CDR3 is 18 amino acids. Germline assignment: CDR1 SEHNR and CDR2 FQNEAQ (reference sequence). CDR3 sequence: CASSRLTGLGSGANVLTF. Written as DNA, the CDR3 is TGTGCCAGCAGCCGCCTCACAGGGTTGGGATCTGGGGCCAACGTCCTGACTTTC.

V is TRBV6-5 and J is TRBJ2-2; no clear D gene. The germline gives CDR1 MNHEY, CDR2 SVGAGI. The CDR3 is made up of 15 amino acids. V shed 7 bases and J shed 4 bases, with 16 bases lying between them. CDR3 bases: TGTGCCAGCAAGAGTCCCGGTCGTGGCACCGGGGAGCTGTTTTTT. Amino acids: CASKSPGRGTGELFF.

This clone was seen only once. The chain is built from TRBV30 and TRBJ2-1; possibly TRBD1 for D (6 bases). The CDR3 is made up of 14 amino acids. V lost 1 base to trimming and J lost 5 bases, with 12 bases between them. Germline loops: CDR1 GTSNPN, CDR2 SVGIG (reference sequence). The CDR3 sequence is CAWSGGLTHNEQFF. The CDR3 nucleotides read TGTGCCTGGAGTGGGGGGCTCACCCACAATGAGCAGTTCTTC.

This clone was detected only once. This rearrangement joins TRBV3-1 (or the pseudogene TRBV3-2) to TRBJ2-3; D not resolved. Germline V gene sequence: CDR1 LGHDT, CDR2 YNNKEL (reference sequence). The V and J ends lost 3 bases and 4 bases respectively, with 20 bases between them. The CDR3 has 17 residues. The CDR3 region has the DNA TGTGCCAGCAGCCAGTTACTCGCCTCCCGGTCGGCAGATACGCAGTATTTT. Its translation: CASSQLLASRSADTQYF.

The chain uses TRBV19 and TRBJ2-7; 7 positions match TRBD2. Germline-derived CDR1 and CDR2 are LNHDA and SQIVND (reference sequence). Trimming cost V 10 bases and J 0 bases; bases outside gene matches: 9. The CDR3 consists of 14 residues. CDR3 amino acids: CATDAGGSSYEQYF. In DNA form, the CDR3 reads TGTGCCACCGACGCCGGGGGGAGCTCCTACGAGCAGTACTTC.

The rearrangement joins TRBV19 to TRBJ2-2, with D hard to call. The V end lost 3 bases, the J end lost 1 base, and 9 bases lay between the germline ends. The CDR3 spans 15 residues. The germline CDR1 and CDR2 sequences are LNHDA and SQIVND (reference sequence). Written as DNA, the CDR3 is TGTGCCAGTAGTATCCTGTTACAGAACACCGGGGAGCTGTTTTTT. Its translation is CASSILLQNTGELFF.

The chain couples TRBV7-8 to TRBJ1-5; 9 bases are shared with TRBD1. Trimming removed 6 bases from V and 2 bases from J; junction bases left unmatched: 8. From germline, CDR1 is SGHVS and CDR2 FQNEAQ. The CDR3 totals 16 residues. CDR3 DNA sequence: TGTGCCAGCAGTCGGACAGGGGATATCCGCAATCAGCCCCAGCATTTT. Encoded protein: CASSRTGDIRNQPQHF.

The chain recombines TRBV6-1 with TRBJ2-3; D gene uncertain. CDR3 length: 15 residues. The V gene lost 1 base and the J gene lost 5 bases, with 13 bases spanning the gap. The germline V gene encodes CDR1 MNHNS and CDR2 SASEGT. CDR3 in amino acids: CASSEVGHVGDTQYF. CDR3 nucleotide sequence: TGTGCCAGCAGTGAAGTGGGCCACGTCGGAGATACGCAGTATTTT.